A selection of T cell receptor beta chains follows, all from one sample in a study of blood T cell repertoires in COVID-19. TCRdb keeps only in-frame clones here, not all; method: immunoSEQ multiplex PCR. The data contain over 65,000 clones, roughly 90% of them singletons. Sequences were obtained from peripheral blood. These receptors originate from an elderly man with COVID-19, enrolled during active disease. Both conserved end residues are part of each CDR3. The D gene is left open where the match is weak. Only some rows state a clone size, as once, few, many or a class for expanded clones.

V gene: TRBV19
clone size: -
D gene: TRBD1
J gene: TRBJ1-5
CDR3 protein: CASTRQGIGQPQHF
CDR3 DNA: TGTGCCAGTACCAGACAGGGAATCGGTCAGCCCCAGCATTTT

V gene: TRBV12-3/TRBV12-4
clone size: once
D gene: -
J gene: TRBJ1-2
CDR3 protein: CASSPGDYGYTF
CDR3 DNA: TGTGCCAGCAGCCCCGGAGACTATGGCTACACCTTC

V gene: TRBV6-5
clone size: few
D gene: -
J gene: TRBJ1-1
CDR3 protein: CASSRNPGPGKAFF
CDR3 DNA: TGTGCCAGCAGCCGAAATCCGGGCCCGGGGAAAGCTTTCTTT

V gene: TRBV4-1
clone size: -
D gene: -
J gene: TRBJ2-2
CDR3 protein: CASSSGAAGTGELFF
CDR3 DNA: TGCGCCAGCAGTTCCGGAGCGGCGGGAACCGGGGAGCTGTTTTTT

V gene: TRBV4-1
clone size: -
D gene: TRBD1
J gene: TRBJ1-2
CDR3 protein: CASGQGLGYTF
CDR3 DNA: TGCGCCAGCGGACAGGGGTTGGGCTACACCTTC

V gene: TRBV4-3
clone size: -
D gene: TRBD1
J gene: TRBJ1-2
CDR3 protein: CASSQDLSGTGVYGYTF
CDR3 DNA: TGCGCCAGCAGCCAAGATTTATCCGGGACAGGGGTCTATGGCTACACCTTC

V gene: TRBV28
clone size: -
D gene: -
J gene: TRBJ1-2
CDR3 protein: CASSFGGGFLNYGYTF
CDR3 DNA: TGTGCCAGCAGTTTTGGGGGGGGTTTCCTAAACTATGGCTACACCTTC

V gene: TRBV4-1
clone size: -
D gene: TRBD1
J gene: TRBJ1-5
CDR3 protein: CASSQAFQGAQPQHF
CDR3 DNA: TGCGCCAGCAGCCAAGCCTTCCAGGGGGCACAGCCCCAGCATTTT

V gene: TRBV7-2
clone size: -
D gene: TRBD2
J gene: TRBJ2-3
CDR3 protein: CASTRLASGGRDTQYF
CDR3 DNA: TGTGCCAGCACCCGCCTCGCTAGCGGGGGGCGGGATACGCAGTATTTT

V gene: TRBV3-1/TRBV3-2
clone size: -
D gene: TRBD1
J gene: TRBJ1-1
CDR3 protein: CASSVQGTLTGAFF
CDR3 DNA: TGTGCCAGCAGCGTACAGGGGACCCTGACGGGAGCTTTCTTT

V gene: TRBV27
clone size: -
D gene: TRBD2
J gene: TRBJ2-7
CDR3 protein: CASSFRGSSYEQYF
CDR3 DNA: TGTGCCAGCAGTTTCCGCGGGAGCTCCTACGAGCAGTACTTC

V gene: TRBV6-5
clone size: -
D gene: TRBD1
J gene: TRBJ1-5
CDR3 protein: CASILTPGGGQPQHF
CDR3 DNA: TGTGCCAGCATCCTCACACCAGGGGGAGGTCAGCCCCAGCATTTT

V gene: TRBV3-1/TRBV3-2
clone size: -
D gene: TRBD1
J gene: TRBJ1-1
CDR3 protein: CASSHPGQGSDTEAFF
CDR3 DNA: TGTGCCAGCAGCCACCCTGGACAGGGGAGTGACACTGAAGCTTTCTTT

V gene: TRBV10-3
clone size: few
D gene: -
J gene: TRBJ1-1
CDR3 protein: CAINPGSPDHEAFF
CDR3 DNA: TGTGCCATCAATCCGGGGTCCCCGGACCATGAAGCTTTCTTT

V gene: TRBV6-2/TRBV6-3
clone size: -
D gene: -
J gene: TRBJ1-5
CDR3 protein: CASSYSRGRGAQPQHF
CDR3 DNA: TGTGCCAGCAGTTACTCGAGGGGCAGGGGAGCGCAGCCCCAGCATTTT

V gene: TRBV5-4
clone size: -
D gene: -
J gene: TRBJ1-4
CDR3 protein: CASSLEGANEKLFF
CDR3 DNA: TGTGCCAGCAGCTTGGAGGGGGCTAATGAAAAACTGTTTTTT

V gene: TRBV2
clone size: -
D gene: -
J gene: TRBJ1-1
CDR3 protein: CASSDPGVGTEAFF
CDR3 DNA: TGTGCCAGCAGTGATCCGGGGGTGGGCACTGAAGCTTTCTTT

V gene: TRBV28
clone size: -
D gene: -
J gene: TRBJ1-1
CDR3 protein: CASRALLTEAFF
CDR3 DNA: TGTGCCAGCAGAGCGCTGCTCACTGAAGCTTTCTTT

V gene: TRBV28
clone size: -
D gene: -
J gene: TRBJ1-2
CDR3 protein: CASSSGQSVAYGYTF
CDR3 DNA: TGTGCCAGCAGTTCCGGACAGTCTGTTGCCTATGGCTACACCTTC

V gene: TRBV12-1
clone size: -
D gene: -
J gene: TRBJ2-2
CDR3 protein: CASSFMRQGDTGELFF
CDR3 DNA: TGTGCCAGCAGCTTTATGAGACAGGGGGACACCGGGGAGCTGTTTTTT

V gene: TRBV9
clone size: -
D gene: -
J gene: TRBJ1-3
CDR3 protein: CASSVGGENTIYF
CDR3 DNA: TGTGCCAGCAGCGTAGGCGGAGAAAACACCATATATTTT

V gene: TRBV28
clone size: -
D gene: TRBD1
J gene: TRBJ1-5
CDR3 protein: CAGQGRNQPQHF
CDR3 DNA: TGTGCCGGACAGGGGAGAAATCAGCCCCAGCATTTT

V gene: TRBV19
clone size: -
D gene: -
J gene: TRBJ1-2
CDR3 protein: CASSPAAGDGYGYTF
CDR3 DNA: TGTGCCAGTAGTCCCGCCGCGGGGGACGGCTATGGCTACACCTTC

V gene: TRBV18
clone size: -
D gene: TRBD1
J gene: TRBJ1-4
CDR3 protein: CASSPGTENEKLFF
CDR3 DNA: TGTGCCAGCTCACCCGGGACAGAGAATGAAAAACTGTTTTTT

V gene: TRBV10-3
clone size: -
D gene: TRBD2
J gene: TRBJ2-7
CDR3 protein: CAISSSGALEEQYF
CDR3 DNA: TGTGCCATCAGTTCTAGCGGGGCCTTGGAAGAGCAGTACTTC

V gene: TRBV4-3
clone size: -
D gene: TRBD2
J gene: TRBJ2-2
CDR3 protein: CASSQTSGGAYTGELFF
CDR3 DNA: TGCGCCAGCAGCCAAACTAGCGGGGGGGCCTACACCGGGGAGCTGTTTTTT

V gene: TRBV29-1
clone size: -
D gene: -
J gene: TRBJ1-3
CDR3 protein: CSAITGNTIYF
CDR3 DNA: TGCAGCGCCATCACTGGAAACACCATATATTTT

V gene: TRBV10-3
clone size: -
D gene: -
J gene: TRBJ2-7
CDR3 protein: CAITTGNSYEQYF
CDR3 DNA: TGTGCCATCACAACAGGGAACTCCTACGAGCAGTACTTC

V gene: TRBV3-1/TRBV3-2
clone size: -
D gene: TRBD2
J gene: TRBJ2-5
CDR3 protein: CASSLGTSAQETQYF
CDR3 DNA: TGTGCCAGCAGCTTGGGGACTAGCGCCCAAGAGACCCAGTACTTC

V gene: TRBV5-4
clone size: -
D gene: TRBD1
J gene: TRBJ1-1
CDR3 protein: CASSLGQGAGEAFF
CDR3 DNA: TGTGCCAGCAGCTTGGGTCAGGGGGCCGGTGAAGCTTTCTTT

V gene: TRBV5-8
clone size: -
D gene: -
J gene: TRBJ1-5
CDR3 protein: CASSFSQNQPQHF
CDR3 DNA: TGTGCCAGCAGCTTTAGTCAAAATCAGCCCCAGCATTTT

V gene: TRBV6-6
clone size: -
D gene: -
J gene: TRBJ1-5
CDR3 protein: CASSYVGVGQPQHF
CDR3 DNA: TGTGCCAGCAGTTACGTAGGGGTGGGACAGCCCCAGCATTTT

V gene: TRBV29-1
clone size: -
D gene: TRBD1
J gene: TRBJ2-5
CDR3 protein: CSARDSRQETQYF
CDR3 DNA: TGCAGCGCGAGGGACAGTCGGCAAGAGACCCAGTACTTC

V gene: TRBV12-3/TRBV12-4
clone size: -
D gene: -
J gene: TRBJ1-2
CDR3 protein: CASSLRRVSGYTF
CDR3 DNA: TGTGCCAGCAGCCTCCGGAGGGTGAGTGGCTACACCTTC

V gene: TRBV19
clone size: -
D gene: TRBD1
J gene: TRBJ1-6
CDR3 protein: CASSPPDRVDSPLHF
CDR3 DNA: TGTGCCAGTAGCCCCCCGGACAGGGTCGATTCACCCCTCCACTTT

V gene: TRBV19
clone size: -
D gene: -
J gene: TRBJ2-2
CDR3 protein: CASKDPTRAGELFF
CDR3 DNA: TGTGCCAGTAAGGACCCGACGCGGGCCGGGGAGCTGTTTTTT

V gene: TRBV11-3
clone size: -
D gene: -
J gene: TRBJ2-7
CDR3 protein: CASSPSNSLYEQYF
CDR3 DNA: TGTGCCAGCAGCCCTTCGAACAGCCTCTACGAGCAGTACTTC

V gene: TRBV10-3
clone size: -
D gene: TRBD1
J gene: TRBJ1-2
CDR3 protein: CAISDPQGSGGYTF
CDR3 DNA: TGTGCCATCAGTGACCCACAGGGGAGCGGCGGCTACACCTTC

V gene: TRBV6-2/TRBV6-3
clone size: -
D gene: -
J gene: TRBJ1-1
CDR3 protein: CASSDGRGILAEAFF
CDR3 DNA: TGTGCCAGCAGTGACGGAAGGGGGATTTTGGCTGAAGCTTTCTTT

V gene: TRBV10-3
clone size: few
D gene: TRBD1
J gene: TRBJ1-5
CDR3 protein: CAISESGGGQPQHF
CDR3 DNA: TGTGCCATCAGTGAGTCAGGGGGCGGTCAGCCCCAGCATTTT

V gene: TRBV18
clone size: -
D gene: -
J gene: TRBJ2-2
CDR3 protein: CASSPMTGRTGELFF
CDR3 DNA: TGTGCCAGCTCACCAATGACAGGTCGAACCGGGGAGCTGTTTTTT

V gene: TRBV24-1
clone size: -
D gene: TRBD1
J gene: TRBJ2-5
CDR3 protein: CATSGKTGGLFQETQYF
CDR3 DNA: TGTGCCACCAGTGGAAAGACAGGGGGTCTATTCCAAGAGACCCAGTACTTC

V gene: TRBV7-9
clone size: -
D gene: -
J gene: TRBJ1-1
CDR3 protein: CASSPLGGGGGTEAFF
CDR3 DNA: TGTGCCAGCAGCCCATTGGGCGGAGGTGGTGGCACTGAAGCTTTCTTT

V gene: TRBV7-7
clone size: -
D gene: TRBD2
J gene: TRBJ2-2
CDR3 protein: CASSLGLSNTGELFF
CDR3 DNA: TGTGCCAGCAGCCTGGGACTATCGAACACCGGGGAGCTGTTTTTT

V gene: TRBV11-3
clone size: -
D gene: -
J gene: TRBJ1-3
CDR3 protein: CASSLSGTTGNTIYF
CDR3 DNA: TGTGCCAGCAGCTTATCGGGGACAACTGGAAACACCATATATTTT

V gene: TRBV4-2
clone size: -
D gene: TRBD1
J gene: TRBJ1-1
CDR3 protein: CASSQSGQGYNTEAFF
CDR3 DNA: TGTGCCAGCAGCCAATCGGGACAGGGGTACAACACTGAAGCTTTCTTT

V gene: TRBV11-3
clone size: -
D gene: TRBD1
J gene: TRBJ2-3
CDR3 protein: CASSLSLGTGTDTQYF
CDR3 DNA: TGTGCCAGCAGCTTAAGCCTAGGGACAGGCACAGATACGCAGTATTTT

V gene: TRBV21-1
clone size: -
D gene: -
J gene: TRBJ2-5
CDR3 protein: CASRVQGAETQYF
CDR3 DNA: TGTGCCAGCAGGGTACAGGGTGCAGAGACCCAGTACTTC

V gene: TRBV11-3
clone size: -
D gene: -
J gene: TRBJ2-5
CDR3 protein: CASSLGAAQETQYF
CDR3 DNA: TGTGCCAGCAGCTTGGGGGCCGCCCAAGAGACCCAGTACTTC

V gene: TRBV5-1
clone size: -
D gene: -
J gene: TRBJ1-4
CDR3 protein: CASSSGQSTNEKLFF
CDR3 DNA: TGCGCCAGCAGCAGTGGACAGTCAACTAATGAAAAACTGTTTTTT

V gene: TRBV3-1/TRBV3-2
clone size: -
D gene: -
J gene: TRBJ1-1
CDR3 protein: CASSHYPDRNTEAFF
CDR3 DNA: TGTGCCAGCAGCCACTACCCCGACAGGAACACTGAAGCTTTCTTT

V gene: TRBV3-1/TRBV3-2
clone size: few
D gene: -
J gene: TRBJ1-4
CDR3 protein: CASSQVELFF
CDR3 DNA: TGTGCCAGCAGCCAAGTAGAACTGTTTTTT

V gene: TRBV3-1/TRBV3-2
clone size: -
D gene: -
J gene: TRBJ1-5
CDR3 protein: CASSQDLFGPQHF
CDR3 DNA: TGTGCCAGCAGCCAAGATCTTTTCGGGCCCCAGCATTTT

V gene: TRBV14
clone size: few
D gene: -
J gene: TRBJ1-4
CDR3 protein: CASSQEGLRNEKLFF
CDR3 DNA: TGTGCCAGCAGTCAAGAGGGCCTGCGTAATGAAAAACTGTTTTTT